Following are 30 T cell receptor beta chains from one sample sequenced in a study of blood T cell repertoires in COVID-19. Clones were sequenced by immunoSEQ multiplex PCR, and TCRdb holds only the in-frame ones, with some missing. The sample holds 150,000 to 200,000 clones, roughly 77% seen once. The sequencing sample was made of peripheral blood. These receptors came from a woman over 75 with COVID-19, enrolled during active disease.

The chain links TRBV7-9 to TRBJ1-2; D ambiguous. V gave up 5 bases and J gave up 8 bases, with 12 bases separating them. Germline CDR1 SEHNR, CDR2 FQNEAQ (reference sequence). The CDR3 contains 12 residues. This chain's CDR3 is CASSLRGLGYTF. The CDR3 DNA reads TGTGCCAGCAGCCTCAGAGGGTTAGGCTACACCTTC.

V and J are TRBV6-5 and TRBJ2-7, with 10 bases that match TRBD2. The CDR3 has 15 residues. CDR1 and CDR2 (germline): MNHEY, SVGAGI. V lost 4 bases, J lost 4 bases, and 7 bases stayed unmatched. The CDR3 DNA is TGTGCCAGCAGTTCCCCGGGACTAGCGATTTACGAGCAGTACTTC. It specifies CASSSPGLAIYEQYF.

The CDR3 loop is CASSLEGTGTSAQHF. The DNA of the CDR3 is TGTGCCAGCAGCTTAGAAGGAACGGGAACCTCCGCCCAGCATTTT. The chain joins TRBV7-2 to TRBJ1-5; D gene uncertain. The germline gives CDR1 SGHTA, CDR2 FQGNSA. The CDR3 totals 15 residues. V lost 1 base and J 11 bases, leaving 18 bases between the germline ends.

This clone came up a few times. The chain has TRBV10-3 and TRBJ2-1, with D possibly being TRBD1 (5 bases). The CDR3 contains 15 residues. Germline V gene sequence: CDR1 ENHRY, CDR2 SYGVKD. V was trimmed by 4 bases and J by 0 bases, leaving 10 bases between them. The CDR3 sequence: CAISARQSSYNEQFF. The CDR3 DNA is TGTGCCATCAGTGCCAGACAGAGCTCCTACAATGAGCAGTTCTTC.

This rearrangement joins TRBV2 to TRBJ2-7; a weak D match, TRBD2 (5 bases). Germline V gene lookup returns CDR1 SNHLY and CDR2 FYNNEI. The CDR3 totals 14 residues. V lost 11 bases and J lost 4, with 21 bases in between. CDR3 region: CASSASGVQYEQYF. CDR3 sequence (DNA): TGTGCCTCCAGCGCCAGCGGAGTTCAGTACGAGCAGTACTTC.

The J gene is TRBJ2-1, the V gene TRBV5-1; the match to TRBD2 covers 7 bases. The CDR3 has 16 amino acids. In germline, CDR1 is SGHRS, CDR2 YFSETQ. Trimming at V came to 0 bases and at J to 6 bases, leaving 9 bases not matched to a gene. The CDR3 reads CASSLEPSGGANEQFF. CDR3 coding DNA: TGCGCCAGCAGCTTGGAGCCTAGCGGAGGGGCCAATGAGCAGTTCTTC.

This clone was observed a single time. This chain joins TRBV7-3 and TRBJ2-2; D is unresolved. V lost 2 bases and J 1 base, leaving 5 bases between the germline ends. The CDR3 is 14 amino acids. The germline V gene has CDR1 SGHTA and CDR2 FQGTGA. The CDR3 region is CASSLARNTGELFF. CDR3 coding DNA: TGTGCCAGCAGCTTAGCTAGGAACACCGGGGAGCTGTTTTTT.

The chain recombines TRBV5-1 with TRBJ2-3, with 8 nucleotides matching TRBD2. V shed 6 bases, J shed 0 bases, and the junction held 9 bases outside the gene matches. From germline, CDR1 is SGHRS and CDR2 YFSETQ. The CDR3 is 16 amino acids. Written as DNA, the CDR3 is TGCGCCAGCAAACCATCCGGGACTAGAAGCACAGATACGCAGTATTTT. Its translation is CASKPSGTRSTDTQYF.

This chain connects TRBV11-3 to TRBJ2-2, with unresolved D. CDR3 length: 15 residues. V lost 5 bases and J lost 1, with 11 bases in between. Per the germline V gene, CDR1 is SGHNT and CDR2 is YENEEA. Here the CDR3 reads CASSLGSVNTGELFF. The CDR3 nucleotides read TGTGCCAGCAGCCTAGGGTCGGTGAACACCGGGGAGCTGTTTTTT. The full variable domain, its missing parts supplied by reference TRBV11-3 and TRBJ2-2, is EAGVVQSPRYKIIEKKQPVAFWCNPISGHNTLYWYLQNLGQGPELLIRYENEEAVDDSQLPKDRFSAERLKGVDSTLKIQPAELGDSAVYLCASSLGSVNTGELFFGEGSRLTVL.

This clone was counted a few times. The V gene is TRBV28, the J gene TRBJ1-6; 7 nucleotides align to TRBD1. The junction had 7 bases not matched to a gene; V was cut back by 5 bases and J by 6 bases. This CDR3 is 15 amino acids long. In germline, CDR1 is MDHEN, CDR2 SYDVKM. The CDR3: CASSLPGTVNSPLHF. DNA for the CDR3: TGTGCCAGCAGTCTGCCCGGGACAGTTAATTCACCCCTCCACTTT.

This clone was seen just once. The chain is built from TRBV19 and TRBJ1-2; 7 bases are a match to TRBD1. Germline V gene data show CDR1 as LNHDA and CDR2 as SQIVND (reference sequence). This CDR3 has 15 amino acids. V shed 1 base and J 7 bases; nucleotides not matched to a gene: 9. The CDR3 loop reads CASSIARTGGFGYTF. The CDR3 nucleotides read TGTGCCAGTAGTATAGCCAGGACAGGCGGTTTTGGCTACACCTTC.

The chain employs TRBV18 and TRBJ1-6; 8 nucleotides align to TRBD1. The germline gives CDR1 KGHSH, CDR2 LQKENI. The CDR3 is 16 amino acids. V trimming: 3 bases; J trimming: 6 bases; junction bases outside the gene matches: 7. The CDR3 DNA reads as TGTGCCAGCTCACCGGGACAGGAGGTTTCTAATTCACCCCTCCACTTT. Translating gives CASSPGQEVSNSPLHF.

The CDR3 nucleotides are TGCAGTGGACAGGACCAAGAGACCCAGTACTTC. This encodes CSGQDQETQYF. V usage is TRBV20-1 and J usage is TRBJ2-5, with D tentatively TRBD1 (6 bases). Germline V gives CDR1 DFQATT, CDR2 SNEGSKA (reference sequence). Trimming shortened V by 7 bases and J by 0 bases, and 6 bases separated the two germline ends. CDR3 length: 11 residues.

The chain carries TRBV30 and TRBJ1-4; D might be TRBD1 (5 bases). The ends were cut back, 3 bases at V and 3 bases at J, with 14 bases in the middle. Germline V gene data show CDR1 as GTSNPN and CDR2 as SVGIG (reference sequence). The CDR3 covers 15 residues. CDR3 residues: CAWRKLRVPNEKLFF. CDR3 in DNA: TGTGCCTGGAGAAAACTCAGGGTACCTAATGAAAAACTGTTTTTT.

The gene calls are TRBV5-1 and TRBJ2-1, with 8 positions matching TRBD2. With 2 bases clipped from V and 5 bases from J, the junction kept 6 bases outside the gene matches. The CDR3 sequence is 15 residues long. Germline assignment: CDR1 SGHRS and CDR2 YFSETQ. The CDR3 is CASSFGSGVHNEQFF. CDR3 nucleotides: TGCGCCAGCAGCTTCGGTAGCGGGGTTCACAATGAGCAGTTCTTC.

This clone showed up many times. The chain is built from TRBV7-8 and TRBJ2-7; D may be TRBD1 (6 bases). This CDR3 has 15 residues. The germline V gene has CDR1 SGHVS and CDR2 FQNEAQ. With 5 bases removed from V and 2 bases from J, the gap between germline ends came to 16 bases. This chain's CDR3 is CASSLFRDTPYEQYF. DNA of the CDR3: TGTGCCAGCAGCCTCTTTCGGGACACTCCCTACGAGCAGTACTTC.

The chain uses TRBV11-2 and TRBJ2-7; 10 bases align to TRBD2. The J segment lost 2 bases and the V segment lost 4 bases, leaving 2 bases of the junction unmatched. Germline CDR1 and CDR2: SGHAT and FQNNGV. This CDR3 is 14 amino acids long. CDR3 loop: CASSSLAGPYEQYF. CDR3 bases: TGTGCCAGCAGCTCACTAGCGGGACCCTACGAGCAGTACTTC.

The gene calls are TRBV27 and TRBJ2-1; unclear D gene. Trimming cost V 7 bases and J 1 base, with 11 bases left between them. The CDR3 is 14 amino acids. CDR1 is MNHEY and CDR2 is SMNVEV in the germline V gene (reference sequence). The CDR3: CASNAGTSYNEQFF. In DNA form, the CDR3 reads TGTGCCAGCAACGCAGGAACTTCCTACAATGAGCAGTTCTTC.

This chain joins TRBV7-3 and TRBJ2-5; D remains unclear. This CDR3 is 19 amino acids long. The V gene lost 8 bases and the J gene lost 3 bases, with 31 bases spanning the gap. The germline V gene has CDR1 SGHTA and CDR2 FQGTGA. In DNA, the CDR3 is TGTGCCAGCCCTGATGATTCGAGGCGCTATCGCGTAAGAGAAGAGACCCAGTACTTC. Its protein product is CASPDDSRRYRVREETQYF.

J is TRBJ1-2 and V is TRBV19; D perhaps matches TRBD1 (6 bases). Germline V gene sequence: CDR1 LNHDA, CDR2 SQIVND (reference sequence). V lost 3 bases and J 1 base, leaving 15 bases between the germline ends. The CDR3 length is 16 residues. The DNA of the CDR3 is TGTGCCAGTAGTATCGGGGCAGGGGTTTTTAACTATGGCTACACCTTC. Its translation is CASSIGAGVFNYGYTF. The complete variable domain, with remaining parts taken from reference TRBV19 and TRBJ1-2, reads DGGITQSPKYLFRKEGQNVTLSCEQNLNHDAMYWYRQDPGQGLRLIYYSQIVNDFQKGDIAEGYSVSREKKESFPLTVTSAQKNPTAFYLCASSIGAGVFNYGYTFGSGTRLTVV.

This clone was seen only once. The chain has TRBV2 and TRBJ2-1, with 10 bases identical to TRBD1. Germline V lookup: CDR1 SNHLY, CDR2 FYNNEI. The CDR3 runs to 12 residues. The trim removed 8 bases at V and 6 bases at J, leaving 1 base unmatched. CDR3: CASRTGGNEQFF. Here the CDR3 DNA reads TGTGCCAGCCGGACAGGGGGCAATGAGCAGTTCTTC.

The gene calls are TRBV28 and TRBJ2-3, with 10 bases aligning to TRBD2. Trimming cost V 6 bases and J 2 bases; bases outside gene matches: 2. The germline CDR1 and CDR2 sequences are MDHEN and SYDVKM. The CDR3 runs 14 residues. DNA of the CDR3: TGTGCCAGCAGCCTAGCGGGAGACACAGATACGCAGTATTTT. This gives the protein CASSLAGDTDTQYF. Combining the CDR3 with reference TRBV28 and TRBJ2-3 gives the whole variable domain DVKVTQSSRYLVKRTGEKVFLECVQDMDHENMFWYRQDPGLGLRLIYFSYDVKMKEKGDIPEGYSVSREKKERFSLILESASTNQTSMYLCASSLAGDTDTQYFGPGTRLTVL.

The chain is built from TRBV27 and TRBJ2-7, with 12 bases aligning to TRBD1. Germline-derived CDR1 and CDR2 are MNHEY and SMNVEV (reference sequence). J gave up 0 bases and V 6 bases, and 6 bases lay outside the gene matches. CDR3 size: 16 residues. This chain's CDR3 is CASSPGQGAGSYEQYF. The CDR3 bases are TGTGCCAGCAGCCCGGGACAGGGGGCGGGCTCCTACGAGCAGTACTTC.

This rearrangement joins TRBV6-1 to TRBJ2-5; D ambiguous. The V end was cut by 1 base, the J end by 4 bases, with 10 bases between. Germline loops: CDR1 MNHNS, CDR2 SASEGT. This CDR3 region has 14 residues. As DNA, the CDR3 is TGTGCCAGCAGTGAAGACGTGGGCAGAGAGACCCAGTACTTC. Translated: CASSEDVGRETQYF.

A single count supports this clone. CDR3 amino acids: CASSQDGGASSYNEQFF. The DNA for the CDR3 is TGTGCCAGCAGCCAGGACGGGGGGGCGAGCTCCTACAATGAGCAGTTCTTC. The genes are TRBV4-2 and TRBJ2-1; TRBD2 matches at 8 bases. Germline V gives CDR1 LGHNA, CDR2 YNFKEQ. After removal of 3 bases from V and 0 bases from J, the junction contained 7 bases not matched to a gene. The CDR3 covers 17 residues.

The chain employs TRBV28 and TRBJ1-2; D not certain. Germline lookup yields CDR1 MDHEN and CDR2 SYDVKM. The CDR3 contains 12 residues. Trimming stripped 6 bases from V and 4 bases from J, with 9 bases between. CDR3 residues: CASSEESYGYTF. CDR3 nucleotides: TGTGCCAGCAGCGAGGAATCCTATGGCTACACCTTC.

In this sample, this clone turned up many times. The genes are TRBV4-1 and TRBJ2-5; TRBD2 agrees at 11 bases. The CDR3 consists of 14 residues. The V and J ends lost 4 bases and 5 bases, in that order; junction bases with no gene match: 3. Germline V gene data show CDR1 as MGHRA and CDR2 as YSYEKL. Here the CDR3 reads CASSLTSGSETQYF. The CDR3 region has the DNA TGCGCCAGCAGCCTCACTAGCGGGAGTGAGACCCAGTACTTC.

This clone has only a few counts. The chain has TRBV7-9 and TRBJ2-3, with 8 positions matching TRBD2. CDR3 length: 14 residues. Germline-derived CDR1 and CDR2 are SEHNR and FQNEAQ (reference sequence). V shed 5 bases, J shed 6 bases, and the junction held 7 bases outside the gene matches. The CDR3 loop is CASSTVTSEDTQYF. The CDR3 DNA sequence: TGTGCCAGCAGCACCGTGACTAGCGAGGATACGCAGTATTTT.

This chain links TRBV7-9 with TRBJ2-2; perhaps TRBD2 as D (6 bases). Looked up from germline, CDR1 is SEHNR and CDR2 is FQNEAQ (reference sequence). The ends were cut back, 0 bases at V and 4 bases at J, with 18 bases in the middle. CDR3 length: 18 residues. The CDR3 is CASSLAHLRDWRTGELFF. CDR3 nucleotides: TGTGCCAGCAGCTTAGCTCATCTCAGGGACTGGCGCACCGGGGAGCTGTTTTTT.

The CDR3 DNA is TGTGCCAGCAGCTTGGAGACTAGCGGGTGGTCCGGGGAGCTGTTTTTT. Translated, it gives CASSLETSGWSGELFF. J is TRBJ2-2 and V is TRBV5-5, with 10 bases that match TRBD2. With V trimmed by 0 bases and J by 6 bases, 5 bases remained unmatched. The CDR3 is 16 residues long. The germline CDR1 and CDR2 sequences are SGHKS and YYEKEE (reference sequence).